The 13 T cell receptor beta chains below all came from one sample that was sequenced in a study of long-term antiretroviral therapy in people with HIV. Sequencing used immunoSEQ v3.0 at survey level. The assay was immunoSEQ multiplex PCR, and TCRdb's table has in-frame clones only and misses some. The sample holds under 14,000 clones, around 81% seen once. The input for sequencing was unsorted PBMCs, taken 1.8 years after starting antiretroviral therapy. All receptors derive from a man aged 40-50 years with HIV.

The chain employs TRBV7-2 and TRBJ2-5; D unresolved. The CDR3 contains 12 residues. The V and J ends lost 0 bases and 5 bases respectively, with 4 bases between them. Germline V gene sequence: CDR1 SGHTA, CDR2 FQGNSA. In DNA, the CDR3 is TGTGCCAGCAGCTTAGCGCGGGAGACCCAGTACTTC. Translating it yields CASSLARETQYF.

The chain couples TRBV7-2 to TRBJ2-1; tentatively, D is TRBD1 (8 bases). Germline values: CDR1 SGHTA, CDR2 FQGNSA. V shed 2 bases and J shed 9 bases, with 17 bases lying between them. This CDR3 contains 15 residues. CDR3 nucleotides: TGTGCCAGCAGCTTATATGCAGGGGGCGGGAGTGAGCAGTTCTTC. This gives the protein CASSLYAGGGSEQFF.

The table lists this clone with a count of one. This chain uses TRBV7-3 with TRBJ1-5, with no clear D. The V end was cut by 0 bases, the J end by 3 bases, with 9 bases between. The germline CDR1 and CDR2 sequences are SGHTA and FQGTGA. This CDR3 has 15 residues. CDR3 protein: CASSLTGGINQPQHF. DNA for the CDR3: TGTGCCAGCAGCTTAACCGGTGGCATCAATCAGCCCCAGCATTTT.

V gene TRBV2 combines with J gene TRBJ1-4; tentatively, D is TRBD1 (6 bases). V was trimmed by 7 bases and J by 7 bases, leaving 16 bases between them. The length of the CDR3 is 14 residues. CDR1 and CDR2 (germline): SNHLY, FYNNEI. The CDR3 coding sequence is TGTGCCAGCACCACCGGTACAGGGTCTGAAAAACTGTTTTTT. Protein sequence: CASTTGTGSEKLFF.

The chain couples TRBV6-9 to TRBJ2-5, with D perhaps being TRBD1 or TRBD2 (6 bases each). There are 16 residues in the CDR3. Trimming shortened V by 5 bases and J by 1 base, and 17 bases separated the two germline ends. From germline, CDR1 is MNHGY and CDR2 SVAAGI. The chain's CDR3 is CASSPPRGTLQETQYF. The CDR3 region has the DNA TGTGCCAGCAGTCCCCCGCGCGGGACACTCCAAGAGACCCAGTACTTC.

In DNA, the CDR3 is TGTGCCAGCAGTGAAGGACTAGCGCGTACCTACGAGCAGTACTTC. Translated, it gives CASSEGLARTYEQYF. V is TRBV25-1 and J is TRBJ2-7; 9 bases line up with TRBD2. The length of the CDR3 is 15 residues. Per the germline V gene, CDR1 is MGHDK and CDR2 is SYGVNS. Unmatched junction bases numbered 4, after V lost 2 bases and J lost 2 bases.

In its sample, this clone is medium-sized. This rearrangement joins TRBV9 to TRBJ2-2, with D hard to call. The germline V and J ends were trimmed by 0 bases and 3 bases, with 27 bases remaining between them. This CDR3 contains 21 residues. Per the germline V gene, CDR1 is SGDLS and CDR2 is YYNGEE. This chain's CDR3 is CASSVDHSGDWMSPHTGELFF. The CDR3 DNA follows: TGTGCCAGCAGCGTAGACCACTCCGGTGACTGGATGTCCCCCCACACCGGGGAGCTGTTTTTT.

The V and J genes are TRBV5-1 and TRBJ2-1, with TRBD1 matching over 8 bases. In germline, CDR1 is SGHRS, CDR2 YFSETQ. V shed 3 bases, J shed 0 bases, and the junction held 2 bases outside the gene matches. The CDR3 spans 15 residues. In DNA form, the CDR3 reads TGCGCCAGCAGCTCAGACAGGGGCTCCTACAATGAGCAGTTCTTC. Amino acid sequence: CASSSDRGSYNEQFF.

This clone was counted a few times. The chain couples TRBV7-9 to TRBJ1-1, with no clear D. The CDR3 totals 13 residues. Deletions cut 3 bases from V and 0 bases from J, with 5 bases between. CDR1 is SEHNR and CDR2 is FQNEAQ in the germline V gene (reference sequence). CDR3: CASSLQMNTEAFF. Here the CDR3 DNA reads TGTGCCAGCAGCTTGCAGATGAACACTGAAGCTTTCTTT.

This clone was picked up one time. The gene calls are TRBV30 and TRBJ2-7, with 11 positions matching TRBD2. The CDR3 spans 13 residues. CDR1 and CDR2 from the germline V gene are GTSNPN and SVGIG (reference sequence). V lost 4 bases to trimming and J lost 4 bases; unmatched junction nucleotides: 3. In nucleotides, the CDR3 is TGTGCCTGGACTAGCGGGAGGTCTTACGAGCAGTACTTC. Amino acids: CAWTSGRSYEQYF.

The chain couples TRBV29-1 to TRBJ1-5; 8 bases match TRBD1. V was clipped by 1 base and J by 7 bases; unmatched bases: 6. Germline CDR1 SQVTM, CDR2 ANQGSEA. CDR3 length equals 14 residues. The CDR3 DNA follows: TGCAGCGTTGAAGTAGGACAGGGTGGCCAGCCCCAGCATTTT. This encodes CSVEVGQGGQPQHF.

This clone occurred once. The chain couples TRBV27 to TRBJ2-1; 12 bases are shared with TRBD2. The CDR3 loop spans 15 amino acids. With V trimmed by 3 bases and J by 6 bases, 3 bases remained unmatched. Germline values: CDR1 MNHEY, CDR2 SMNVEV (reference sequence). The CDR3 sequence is CASSFGTSGFNEQFF. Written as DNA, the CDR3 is TGTGCCAGCAGTTTCGGGACTAGCGGGTTCAATGAGCAGTTCTTC.

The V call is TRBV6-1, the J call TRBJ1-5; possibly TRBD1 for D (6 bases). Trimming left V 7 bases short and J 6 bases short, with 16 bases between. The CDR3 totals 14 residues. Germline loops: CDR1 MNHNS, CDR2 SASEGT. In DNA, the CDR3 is TGTGCCAGCACCCCGGGGGGGGCTTTTCAGCCCCAGCATTTT. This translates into CASTPGGAFQPQHF.